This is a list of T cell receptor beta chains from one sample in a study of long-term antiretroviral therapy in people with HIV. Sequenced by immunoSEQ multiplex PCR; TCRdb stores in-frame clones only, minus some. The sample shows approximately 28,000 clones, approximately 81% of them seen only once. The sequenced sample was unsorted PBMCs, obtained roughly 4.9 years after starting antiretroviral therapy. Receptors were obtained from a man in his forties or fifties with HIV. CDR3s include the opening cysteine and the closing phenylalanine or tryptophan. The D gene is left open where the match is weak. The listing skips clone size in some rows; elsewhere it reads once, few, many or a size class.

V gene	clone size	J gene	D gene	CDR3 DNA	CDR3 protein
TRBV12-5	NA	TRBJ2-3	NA	TGTGCTAGTGGCGCCCGGGACGATCTCACAGATACGCAGTATTTT	CASGARDDLTDTQYF
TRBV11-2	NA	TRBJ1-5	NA	TGTGCCAGCAGCGATGCCGGGTTGGCCCAGCATTTT	CASSDAGLAQHF
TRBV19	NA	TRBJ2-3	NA	TGTGCCAGTAGTATCGCCAGAGAGGGAGATACGCAGTATTTT	CASSIAREGDTQYF
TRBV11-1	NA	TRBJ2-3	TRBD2	TGTGCCAGCAGCTTTAGATTAGGGACTAAGACAGATACGCAGTATTTT	CASSFRLGTKTDTQYF
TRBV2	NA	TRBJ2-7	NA	TGTGCCAGCAGTGACTCACAGGTTCCGCCGGCCTACGAGCAGTACTTC	CASSDSQVPPAYEQYF
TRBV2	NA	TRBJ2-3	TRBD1	TGTGCCAGCACCGGGACAGTCGCCCCTAGCACAGATACGCAGTATTTT	CASTGTVAPSTDTQYF
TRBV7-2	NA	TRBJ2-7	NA	TGTGCCAGCAGCCAGGGACGGGCTTCCTACGAGCAGTACTTC	CASSQGRASYEQYF
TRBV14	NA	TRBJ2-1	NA	TGTGCCAGCAGCCCCTCAAATCACAATGAGCAGTTCTTC	CASSPSNHNEQFF
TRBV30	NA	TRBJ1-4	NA	TGTGCCTGCCCCCGACAGGCAACTAATGAAAAACTGTTTTTT	CACPRQATNEKLFF
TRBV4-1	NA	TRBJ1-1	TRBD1	TGCGCCAGCAGCCTACAGGGGTTAGAGACTGAAGCTTTCTTT	CASSLQGLETEAFF
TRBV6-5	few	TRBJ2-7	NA	TGTGCCAGCAGAGACCCCGCCCCAACCTACGAGCAGTACTTC	CASRDPAPTYEQYF
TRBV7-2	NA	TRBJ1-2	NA	TGTGCCAGCATTTTCGGGGAGGACTACGACTATGGCTACACCTTC	CASIFGEDYDYGYTF
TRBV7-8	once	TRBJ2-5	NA	TGTGCCAGCAGCTTAGCGTTAGGGACCCAGTACTTC	CASSLALGTQYF
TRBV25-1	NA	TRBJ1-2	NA	TGTGCCAGCAGTGACCAGGTCTATGGCTACACCTTC	CASSDQVYGYTF
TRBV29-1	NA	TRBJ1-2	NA	TGCAGCGTTTCCCCAGGGCCGGACGGGGGTGGCTACACCTTC	CSVSPGPDGGGYTF
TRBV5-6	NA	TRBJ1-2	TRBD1	TGTGCCAGCAGCCAGGACAGGGGTATGTGGGGCTACACCTTC	CASSQDRGMWGYTF
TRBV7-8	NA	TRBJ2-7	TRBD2	TGTGCCAGCTCCCAGCGGGAGGGCACCCACGAGCAGTACTTC	CASSQREGTHEQYF
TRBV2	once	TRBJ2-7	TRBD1	TGTGCCAGCACTGGGACAGGGGCATCCTACGAGCAGTACTTC	CASTGTGASYEQYF
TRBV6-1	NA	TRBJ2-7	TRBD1	TGTGCCAGCAGTGACGGGACAGTATCCGAGCAGTACTTC	CASSDGTVSEQYF
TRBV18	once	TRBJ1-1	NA	TGTGCCAGCTCACCGGGGGGTCCTGAAGCTTTCTTT	CASSPGGPEAFF
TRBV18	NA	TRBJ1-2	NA	TGTGCCAGCTCACCACGGGTCGCGGATGGCTACACCTTC	CASSPRVADGYTF
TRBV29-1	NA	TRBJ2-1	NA	TGCAGCGTTGAACTGGAACGCTCCTACAATGAGCAGTTCTTC	CSVELERSYNEQFF
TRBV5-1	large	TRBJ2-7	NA	TGCGCCAGCAGCCAGACTACTAGCTCCCGACAGGACGAGCAGTACTTC	CASSQTTSSRQDEQYF
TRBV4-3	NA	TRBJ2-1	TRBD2	TGCGCCAGCAGCCAATACCCTAGCGGGGGGGGTTATGAGCAGTTCTTC	CASSQYPSGGGYEQFF
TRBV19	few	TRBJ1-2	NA	TGTGCCAGTAGTATGGGGGTTCGGGCTGGCTACACCTTC	CASSMGVRAGYTF
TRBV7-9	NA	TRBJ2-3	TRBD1	TGTGCCAGCAGCCGCAGGGACAGGGGGGCAGATACGCAGTATTTT	CASSRRDRGADTQYF
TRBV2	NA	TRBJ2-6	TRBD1	TGTGCCAGAGACAGGGTGACTGGGGCCAACGTCCTGACTTTC	CARDRVTGANVLTF
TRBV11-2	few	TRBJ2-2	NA	TGTGCCAGCAGCTTAATCCGGGAGCTGTTTTTT	CASSLIRELFF
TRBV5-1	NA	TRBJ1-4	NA	TGCGCCAGCAGCTTTTCGGGGACTAATGAAAAACTGTTTTTT	CASSFSGTNEKLFF
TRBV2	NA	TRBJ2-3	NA	TGTGCCAGCAGTGAAGGATACACAGATACGCAGTATTTT	CASSEGYTDTQYF
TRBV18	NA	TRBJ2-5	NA	TGTGCCAGCTCACCGACTGGGGGTTTAGAGACCCAGTACTTC	CASSPTGGLETQYF
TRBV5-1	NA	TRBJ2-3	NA	TGCGCCAGCAGCTTGGGCCACAACACAGATACGCAGTATTTT	CASSLGHNTDTQYF
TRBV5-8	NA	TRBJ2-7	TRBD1	TGTGCCAGCAGCTTTGACAGGGTGGCCGAGCAGTACTTC	CASSFDRVAEQYF
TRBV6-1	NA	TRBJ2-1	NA	TGTGCCAGCAGTGGACAGGTGGGTGAGCAGTTCTTC	CASSGQVGEQFF
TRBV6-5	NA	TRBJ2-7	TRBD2	TGTGCCAGCAGTCCCACTAGCGGGGGTTACGAGCAGTACTTC	CASSPTSGGYEQYF
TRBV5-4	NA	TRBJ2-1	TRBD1	TGTGCCAGCAGCTTGGTGGGACAGGGAGTTAATGAGCAGTTCTTC	CASSLVGQGVNEQFF
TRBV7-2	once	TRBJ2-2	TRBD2	TGTGCCAGCAGCTCCTTAGCGGGATCGAACACCGGGGAGCTGTTTTTT	CASSSLAGSNTGELFF
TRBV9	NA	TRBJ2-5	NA	TGTGCCAGCAGCGCGCCTCGGGGGGCCGGTGGGGAGACCCAGTACTTC	CASSAPRGAGGETQYF
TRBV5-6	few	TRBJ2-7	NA	TGTGCCAGCAGCTTGAAGGGACTCCTTTTGGAGCAGTACTTC	CASSLKGLLLEQYF
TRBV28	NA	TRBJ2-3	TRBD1	TGTGCCAGCAGTCCAACGACAGGGCGCACAGATACGCAGTATTTT	CASSPTTGRTDTQYF